These T cell receptor beta chains were read from a single sample in a study of blood T cell repertoires in COVID-19. Repertoires were generated with immunoSEQ multiplex PCR, while TCRdb's copy carries only in-frame clones and drops some. The profile shows about 110,000 clones, more than 80% of them singletons. Material: peripheral blood. The receptors come from a woman aged 65 to 85 with acute or convalescent COVID-19. The CDR3 runs from the conserved cysteine through the conserved F or W. D genes are given only for firm matches. Size tells how often a clone was seen (once, few, many) or the class of an expanded clone, and some rows leave it out.

-	TRBD2	TRBV7-9	TRBJ2-5	TGTGCCAGCAGCCCCCGTTTGACTAGCGGCGACTTGGAGACCCAGTACTTC	CASSPRLTSGDLETQYF
-	TRBD2	TRBV7-2	TRBJ2-7	TGTGCCAGCAGCAGGACTAGCGGGAGTGTCGACGAGCAGTACTTC	CASSRTSGSVDEQYF
-	-	TRBV23-1	TRBJ2-7	TGCGCCAGCGTGAGGGAGGTCCTTTACGAGCAGTACTTC	CASVREVLYEQYF
-	TRBD1	TRBV2	TRBJ2-7	TGTGCCAGCAGACGGGACAGTCCCTCCTACGAGCAGTACTTC	CASRRDSPSYEQYF
few	-	TRBV28	TRBJ2-7	TGTGCCAGCAGTTTTACTAGATCTGGGGAGCAGTACTTC	CASSFTRSGEQYF
-	TRBD2	TRBV7-8	TRBJ2-1	TGTGCCAGCAGCTTCCTAGCGGGGGGACCGGGGGAGCAGTTCTTC	CASSFLAGGPGEQFF
few	TRBD1	TRBV25-1	TRBJ1-4	TGTGCCAGCAGTGAATGGACAGGGACCTTAGGGGGTGAAAAACTGTTTTTT	CASSEWTGTLGGEKLFF
-	TRBD1	TRBV5-5	TRBJ2-7	TGTGCCAGCAGCCCGGGGACAGGGCGGAAGGTCGAGCAGTACTTC	CASSPGTGRKVEQYF
-	-	TRBV7-7	TRBJ2-1	TGTGCCAGCAGCTTAGCTAGGGGAAATGAGCAGTTCTTC	CASSLARGNEQFF
-	-	TRBV2	TRBJ1-4	TGTGCCAGCAGTGAAAGAGTAACCTCAACTAATGAAAAACTGTTTTTT	CASSERVTSTNEKLFF
-	TRBD1	TRBV5-1	TRBJ1-3	TGCGCCAGCAGCAAACAGGGGGACACCATATATTTT	CASSKQGDTIYF
-	-	TRBV27	TRBJ1-1	TGTGCCAGCAGTGCGAGAGAGTCGAACACTGAAGCTTTCTTT	CASSARESNTEAFF
-	-	TRBV9	TRBJ2-1	TGTGCCAGCAGCGTAGGTAGTGAGCAGTTCTTC	CASSVGSEQFF
-	-	TRBV7-2	TRBJ2-1	TGTGCCAGCAGCCCCCCTGTGGGGGGCTACAATGAGCAGTTCTTC	CASSPPVGGYNEQFF
-	TRBD1	TRBV15	TRBJ2-7	TGTGCCACAGGGGACAGATCCTCCTACGAGCAGTACTTC	CATGDRSSYEQYF
-	-	TRBV30	TRBJ2-1	TGTGCCTGGAGTGTACCGGGGAGGACCTACAATGAGCAGTTCTTC	CAWSVPGRTYNEQFF
-	-	TRBV9	TRBJ2-1	TGTGCCAGCAGCTCCCGGGTAGGGGGTGAGCAGTTCTTC	CASSSRVGGEQFF
-	TRBD1	TRBV6-2/TRBV6-3	TRBJ1-5	TGTGCCAGCAGTTACGCCGGGACAGGGGGCAGCAATCAGCCCCAGCATTTT	CASSYAGTGGSNQPQHF
-	TRBD1	TRBV29-1	TRBJ2-3	TGCAGCGCCGGTGGACAGGGGGCGGTGGCAGATACGCAGTATTTT	CSAGGQGAVADTQYF
-	TRBD1	TRBV28	TRBJ2-2	TGTGCCAGCAGTTCCGGACAGGGATACACCGGGGAGCTGTTTTTT	CASSSGQGYTGELFF
-	TRBD2	TRBV15	TRBJ2-3	TGTGCCACCAGAAACCGGGGCTCGGGGGGGGCCGATACGCAGTATTTT	CATRNRGSGGADTQYF
-	TRBD1	TRBV11-2	TRBJ1-1	TGTGCCAGCGCATCACAGGGGACGAACACTGAAGCTTTCTTT	CASASQGTNTEAFF
-	-	TRBV19	TRBJ2-3	TGTGCCAGTAGTATGTCCTTAACAGATACGCAGTATTTT	CASSMSLTDTQYF
-	TRBD2	TRBV15	TRBJ2-7	TGTGCCACCAGCAGACTAGCGGGCCGCGGCGAGCAGTACTTC	CATSRLAGRGEQYF
-	-	TRBV2	TRBJ1-1	TGTGCCAGCAGGCCCCGGGACACCGATGAAGCTTTCTTT	CASRPRDTDEAFF
-	TRBD1	TRBV27	TRBJ2-1	TGTGCCAGCAGTTTATCTGGGACAGGGTTCGGTGAGCAGTTCTTC	CASSLSGTGFGEQFF
few	-	TRBV7-3	TRBJ1-1	TGTGCCAGCAGCCCCCAGGGCGGGGGTCAAGTGGGCACTGAAGCTTTCTTT	CASSPQGGGQVGTEAFF
few	-	TRBV27	TRBJ2-3	TGTGCCAGCAGTTTAGGGACAGCCGGGACTGATACGCAGTATTTT	CASSLGTAGTDTQYF
-	-	TRBV4-1	TRBJ2-7	TGCGCCAGCAGCCAAGCCCCAGGGTCCTACGAGCAGTACTTC	CASSQAPGSYEQYF